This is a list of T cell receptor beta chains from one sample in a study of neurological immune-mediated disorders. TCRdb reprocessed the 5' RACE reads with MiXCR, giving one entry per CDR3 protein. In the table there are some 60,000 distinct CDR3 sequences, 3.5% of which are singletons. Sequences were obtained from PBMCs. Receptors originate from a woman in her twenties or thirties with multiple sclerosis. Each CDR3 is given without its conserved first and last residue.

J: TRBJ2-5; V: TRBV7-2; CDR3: ASSLGQAEETQY
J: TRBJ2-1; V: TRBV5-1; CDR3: ASSPDPRSGGNEQF
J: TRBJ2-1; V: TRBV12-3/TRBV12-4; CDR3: ASRLAGEYNEQF
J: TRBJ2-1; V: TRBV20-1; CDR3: SATALAGLVNEQF
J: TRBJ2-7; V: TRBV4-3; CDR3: ASSLQDQSSYEQY
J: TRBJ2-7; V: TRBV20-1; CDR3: SARGRGSGNEQY
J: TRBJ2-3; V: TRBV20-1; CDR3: SASVAGGSTDTQY
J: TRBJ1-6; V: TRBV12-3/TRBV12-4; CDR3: ASSLGQGFDSPLN
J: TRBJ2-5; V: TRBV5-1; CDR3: ASSLAGETQY
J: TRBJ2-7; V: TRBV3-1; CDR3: ASSQDRTPSSYEQY
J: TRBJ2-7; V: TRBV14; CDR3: ASSLQRGAYEQY
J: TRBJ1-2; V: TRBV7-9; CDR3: ASSLVQSPGGGYT
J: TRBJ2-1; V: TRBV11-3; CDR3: ASSWGLRSEQF
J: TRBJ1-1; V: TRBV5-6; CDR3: ASSLDRGVGNTEAF
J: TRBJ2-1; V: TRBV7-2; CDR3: ASSFWTGRDNEQF
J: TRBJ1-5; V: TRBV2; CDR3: ASYLSGALAGQPQH
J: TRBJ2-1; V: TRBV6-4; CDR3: ASSKDGDSNEQF
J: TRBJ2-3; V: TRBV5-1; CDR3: ASSTGLPTDTQY
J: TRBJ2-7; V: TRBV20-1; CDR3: SASRDSLTGEQY
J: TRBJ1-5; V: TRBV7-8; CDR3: ASSLALGPAQPQH
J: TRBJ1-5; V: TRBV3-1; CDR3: ASSQGGRTDQPQH
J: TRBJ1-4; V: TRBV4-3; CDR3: ASSIRAGQSNEKLF
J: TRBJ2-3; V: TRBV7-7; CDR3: ASSLGAGNTDTQY
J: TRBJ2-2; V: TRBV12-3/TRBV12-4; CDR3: ASSFGGAGTGELF
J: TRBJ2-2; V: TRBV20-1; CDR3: SASLQRGGLTGELF
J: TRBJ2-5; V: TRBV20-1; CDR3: SATGDRETQY
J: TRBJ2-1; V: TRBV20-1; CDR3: SAESSYNEQF
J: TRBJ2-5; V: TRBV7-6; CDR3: ASSLGWGQETQY
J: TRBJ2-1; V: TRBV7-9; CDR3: ASLAGADEQF
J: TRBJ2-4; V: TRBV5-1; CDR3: ASSRGPGQAKNIQY
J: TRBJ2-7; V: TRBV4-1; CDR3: ASSQGTSGQTGYEQY
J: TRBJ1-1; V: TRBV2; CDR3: ASSAPPGQLNTEAF
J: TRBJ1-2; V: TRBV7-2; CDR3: ASSPRGVNYGYT
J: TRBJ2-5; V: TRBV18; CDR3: ASSPRQEQETQY
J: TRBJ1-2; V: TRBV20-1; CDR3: SAYSRNYGYT
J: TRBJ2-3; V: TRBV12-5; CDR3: ASAMSTDTQY
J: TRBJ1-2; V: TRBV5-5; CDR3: ASSLNIVVYGYT
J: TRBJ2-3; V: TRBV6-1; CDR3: ASTKSHRVIFI
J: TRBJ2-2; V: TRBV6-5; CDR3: ASSIRQENTGELF
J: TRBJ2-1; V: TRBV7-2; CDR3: ASSLALDYNNEQF
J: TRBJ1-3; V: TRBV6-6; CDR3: ASTEKGNTIY
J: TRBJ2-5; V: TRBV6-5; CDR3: ASSRSGSGATQY
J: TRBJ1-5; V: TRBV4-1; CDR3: ASSVRDSLNQPQN
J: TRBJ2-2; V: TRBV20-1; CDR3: SARAGRNTGELF
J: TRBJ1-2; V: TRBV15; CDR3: ATSRDYRAGDYGYT
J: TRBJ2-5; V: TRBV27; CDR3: ASSLLGGAETQY
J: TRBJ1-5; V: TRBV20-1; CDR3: SATNLGPNQPQN
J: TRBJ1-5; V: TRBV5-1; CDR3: ASSLGSQRNQPQH